The clone carrying this T cell receptor beta chain was counted at least ten times. Antigen unknown. These data are taken from a study of T cells in Graves' hyperthyroidism and ophthalmopathy. Findings of the study overall: Most thyroid-expanded clonotypes above 0.001 were also found in blood.

What was amplified from RNA transcripts were TCR beta CDR3 regions. The primer set for the first-round RT-PCR of the TCR CDR3 was HTBI. TCRdb reprocessed the multiplex PCR reads via MiXCR and lists one record per CDR3 protein. The table lists approximately 300,000 distinct CDR3 sequences, approximately 15% of them singletons, with approximately 35% in the top ten. Among the patients, aged 18 to 65, hyperthyroidism was newly diagnosed and had lasted under 2 months. Pregnant or lactating patients were excluded, as were those with uncontrolled infection or other autoimmune disease. Clinicians diagnosed patients from clinical symptoms, serum thyroxine and TRAb, thyroid ultrasound and orbital computed tomography. V shed 0 bases and J shed 7 bases, with 6 bases lying between them. Germline CDR1 LGHDT, CDR2 YNNKEL (reference sequence). The CDR3 sequence is 12 residues long.

This receptor was identified in a man aged 25-45 years with Graves' hyperthyroidism. The sequenced sample was blood. This chain links TRBV3-1 with TRBJ1-1; D is unresolved. DNA of the CDR3: TGTGCCAGCAGCCAAGACGGCAATGAAGCTTTCTTT. It is translated as CASSQDGNEAFF.